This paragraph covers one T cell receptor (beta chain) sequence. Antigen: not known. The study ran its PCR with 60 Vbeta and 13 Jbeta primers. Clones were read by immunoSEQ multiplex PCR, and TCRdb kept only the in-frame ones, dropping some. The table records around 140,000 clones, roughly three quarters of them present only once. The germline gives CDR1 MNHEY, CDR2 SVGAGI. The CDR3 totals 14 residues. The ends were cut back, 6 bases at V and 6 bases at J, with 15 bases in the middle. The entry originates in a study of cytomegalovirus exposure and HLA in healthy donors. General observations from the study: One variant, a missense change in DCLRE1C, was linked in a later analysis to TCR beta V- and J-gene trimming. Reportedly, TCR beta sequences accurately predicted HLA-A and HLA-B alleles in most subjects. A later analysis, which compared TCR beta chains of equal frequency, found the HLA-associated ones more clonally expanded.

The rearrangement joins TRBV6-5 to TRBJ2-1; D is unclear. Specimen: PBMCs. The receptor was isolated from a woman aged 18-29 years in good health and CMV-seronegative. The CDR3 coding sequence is TGTGCCAGCAGCCTTATTCTAGGCTTCAATGAGCAGTTCTTC. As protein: CASSLILGFNEQFF.